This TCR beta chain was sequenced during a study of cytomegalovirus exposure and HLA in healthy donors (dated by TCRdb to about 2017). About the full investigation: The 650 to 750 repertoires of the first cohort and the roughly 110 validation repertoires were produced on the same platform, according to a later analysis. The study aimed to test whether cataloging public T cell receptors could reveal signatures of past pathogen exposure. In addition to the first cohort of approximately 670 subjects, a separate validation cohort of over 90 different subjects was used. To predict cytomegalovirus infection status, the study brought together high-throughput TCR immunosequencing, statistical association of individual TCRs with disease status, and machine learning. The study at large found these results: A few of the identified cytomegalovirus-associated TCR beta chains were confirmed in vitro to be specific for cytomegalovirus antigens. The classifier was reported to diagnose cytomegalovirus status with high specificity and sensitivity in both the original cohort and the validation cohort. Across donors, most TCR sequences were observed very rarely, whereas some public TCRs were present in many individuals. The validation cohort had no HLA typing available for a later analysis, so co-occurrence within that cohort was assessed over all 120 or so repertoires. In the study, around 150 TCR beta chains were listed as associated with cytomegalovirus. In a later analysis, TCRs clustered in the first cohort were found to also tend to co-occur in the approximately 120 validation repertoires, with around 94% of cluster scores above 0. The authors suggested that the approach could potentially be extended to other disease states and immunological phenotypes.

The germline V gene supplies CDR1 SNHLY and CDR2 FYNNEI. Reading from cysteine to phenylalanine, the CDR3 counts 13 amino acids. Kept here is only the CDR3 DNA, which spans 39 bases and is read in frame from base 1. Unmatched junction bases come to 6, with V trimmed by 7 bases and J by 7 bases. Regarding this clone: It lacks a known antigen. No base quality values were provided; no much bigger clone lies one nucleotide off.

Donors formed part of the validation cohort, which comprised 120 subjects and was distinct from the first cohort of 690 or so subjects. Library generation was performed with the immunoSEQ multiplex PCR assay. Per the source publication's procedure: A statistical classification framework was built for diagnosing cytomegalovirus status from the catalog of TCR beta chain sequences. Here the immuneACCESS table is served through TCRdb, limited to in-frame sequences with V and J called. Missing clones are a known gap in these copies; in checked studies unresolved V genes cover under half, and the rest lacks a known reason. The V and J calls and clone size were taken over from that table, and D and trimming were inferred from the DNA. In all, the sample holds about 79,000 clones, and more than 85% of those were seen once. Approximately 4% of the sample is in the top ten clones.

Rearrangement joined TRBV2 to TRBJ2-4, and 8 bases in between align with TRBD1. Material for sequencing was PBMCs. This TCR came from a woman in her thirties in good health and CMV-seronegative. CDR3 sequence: CASKYRQGNIQYF. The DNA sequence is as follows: TGTGCCAGCAAGTACCGACAGGGGAACATTCAGTACTTC.